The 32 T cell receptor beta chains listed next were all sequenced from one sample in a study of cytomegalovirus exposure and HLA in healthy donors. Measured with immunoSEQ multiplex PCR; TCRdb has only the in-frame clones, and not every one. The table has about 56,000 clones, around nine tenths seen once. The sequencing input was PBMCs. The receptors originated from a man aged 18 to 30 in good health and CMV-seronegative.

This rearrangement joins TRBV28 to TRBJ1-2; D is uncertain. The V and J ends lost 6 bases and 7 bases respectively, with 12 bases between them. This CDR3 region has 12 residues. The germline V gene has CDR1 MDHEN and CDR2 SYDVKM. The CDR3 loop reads CASSPEGFGYTF. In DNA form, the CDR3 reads TGTGCCAGCAGCCCCGAGGGCTTTGGCTACACCTTC.

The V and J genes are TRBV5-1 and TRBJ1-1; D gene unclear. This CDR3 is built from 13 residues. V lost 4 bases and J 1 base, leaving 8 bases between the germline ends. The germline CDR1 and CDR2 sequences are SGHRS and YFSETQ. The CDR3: CASSLGENTEAFF. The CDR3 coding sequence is TGCGCCAGCAGCCTTGGAGAGAACACTGAAGCTTTCTTT.

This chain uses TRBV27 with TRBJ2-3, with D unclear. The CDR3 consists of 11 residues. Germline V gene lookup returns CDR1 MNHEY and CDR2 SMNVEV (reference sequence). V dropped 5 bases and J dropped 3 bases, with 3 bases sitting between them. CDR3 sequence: CASSHTDTQYF. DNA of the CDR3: TGTGCCAGCAGTCATACAGATACGCAGTATTTT.

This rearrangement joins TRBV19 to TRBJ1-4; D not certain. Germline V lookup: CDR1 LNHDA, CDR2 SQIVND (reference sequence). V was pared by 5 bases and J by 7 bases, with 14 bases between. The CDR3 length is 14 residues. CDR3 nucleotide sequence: TGTGCCAGTAGTGTGAACGGGATTGGTGAAAAACTGTTTTTT. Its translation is CASSVNGIGEKLFF.

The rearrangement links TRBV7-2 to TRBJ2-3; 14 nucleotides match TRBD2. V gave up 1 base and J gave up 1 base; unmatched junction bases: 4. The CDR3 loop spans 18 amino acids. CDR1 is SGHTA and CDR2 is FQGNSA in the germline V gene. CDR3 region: CASSLDGTSGSGTDTQYF. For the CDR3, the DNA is TGTGCCAGCAGCTTAGATGGGACTAGCGGGAGCGGCACAGATACGCAGTATTTT.

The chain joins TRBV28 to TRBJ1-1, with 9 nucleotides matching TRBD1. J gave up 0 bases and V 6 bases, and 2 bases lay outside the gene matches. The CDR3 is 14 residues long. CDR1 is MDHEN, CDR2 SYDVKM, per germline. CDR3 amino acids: CASRDRGVNTEAFF. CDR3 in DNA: TGTGCCAGCAGGGACAGGGGCGTGAACACTGAAGCTTTCTTT.

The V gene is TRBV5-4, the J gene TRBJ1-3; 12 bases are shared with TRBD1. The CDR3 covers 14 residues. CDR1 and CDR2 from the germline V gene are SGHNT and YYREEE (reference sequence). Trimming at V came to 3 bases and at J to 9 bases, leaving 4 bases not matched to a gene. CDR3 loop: CASSSRDRGPTIYF. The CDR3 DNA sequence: TGTGCCAGCAGCTCCCGGGACAGGGGGCCCACCATATATTTT.

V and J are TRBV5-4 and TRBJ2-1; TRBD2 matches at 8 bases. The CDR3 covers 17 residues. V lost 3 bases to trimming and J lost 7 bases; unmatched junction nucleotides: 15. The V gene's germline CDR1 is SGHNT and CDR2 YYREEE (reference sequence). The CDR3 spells CASSSGGSQREFNEQFF. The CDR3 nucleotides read TGTGCCAGCAGCTCAGGTGGTTCCCAGCGGGAGTTTAATGAGCAGTTCTTC.

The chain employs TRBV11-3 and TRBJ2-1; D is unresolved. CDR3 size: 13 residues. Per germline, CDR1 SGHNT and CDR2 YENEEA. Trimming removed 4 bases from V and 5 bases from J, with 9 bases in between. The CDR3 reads CASSYDSNNEQFF. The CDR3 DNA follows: TGTGCCAGCAGCTACGACTCTAACAATGAGCAGTTCTTC.

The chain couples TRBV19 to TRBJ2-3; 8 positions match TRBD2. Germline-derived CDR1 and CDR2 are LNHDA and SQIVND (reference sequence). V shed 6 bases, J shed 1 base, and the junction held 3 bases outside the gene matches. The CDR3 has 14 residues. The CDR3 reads CASRELAGTDTQYF. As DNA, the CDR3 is TGTGCCAGTAGGGAACTAGCGGGCACAGATACGCAGTATTTT.

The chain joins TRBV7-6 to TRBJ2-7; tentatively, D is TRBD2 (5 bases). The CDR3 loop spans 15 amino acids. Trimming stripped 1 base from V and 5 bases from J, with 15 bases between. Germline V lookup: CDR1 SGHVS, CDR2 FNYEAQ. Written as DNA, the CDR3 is TGTGCCAGCAGCTTAGGGCGGGCTAAGCGGAACGAGCAGTACTTC. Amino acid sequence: CASSLGRAKRNEQYF.

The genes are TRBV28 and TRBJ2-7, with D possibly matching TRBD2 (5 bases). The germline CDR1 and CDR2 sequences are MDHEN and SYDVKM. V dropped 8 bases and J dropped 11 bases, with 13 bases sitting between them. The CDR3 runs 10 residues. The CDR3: CASADSRKYF. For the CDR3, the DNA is TGTGCCAGCGCGGACTCAAGGAAGTACTTC.

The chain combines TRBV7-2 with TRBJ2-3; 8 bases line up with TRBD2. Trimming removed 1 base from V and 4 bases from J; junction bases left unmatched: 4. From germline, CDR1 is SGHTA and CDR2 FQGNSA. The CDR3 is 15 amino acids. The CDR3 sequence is CASSLGLAGSDTQYF. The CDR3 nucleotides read TGTGCCAGCAGCTTAGGTCTAGCGGGTTCAGATACGCAGTATTTT.

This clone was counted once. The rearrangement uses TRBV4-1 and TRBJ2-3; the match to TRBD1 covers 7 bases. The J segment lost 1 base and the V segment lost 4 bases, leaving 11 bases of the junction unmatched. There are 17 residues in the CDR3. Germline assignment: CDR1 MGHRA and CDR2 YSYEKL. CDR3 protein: CASSPDRDSPGTDTQYF. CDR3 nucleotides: TGCGCCAGCAGCCCAGACCGGGACAGCCCTGGCACAGATACGCAGTATTTT.

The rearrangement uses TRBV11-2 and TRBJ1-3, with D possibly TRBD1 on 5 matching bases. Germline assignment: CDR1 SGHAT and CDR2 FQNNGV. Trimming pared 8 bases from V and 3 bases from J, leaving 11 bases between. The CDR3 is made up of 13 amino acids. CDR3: CASRGRGGNTIYF. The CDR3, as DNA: TGTGCCAGCCGCGGGAGGGGTGGAAACACCATATATTTT.

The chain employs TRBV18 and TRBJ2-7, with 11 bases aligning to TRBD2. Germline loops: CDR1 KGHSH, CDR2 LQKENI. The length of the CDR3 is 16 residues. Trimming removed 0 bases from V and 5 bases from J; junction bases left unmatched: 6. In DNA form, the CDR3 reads TGTGCCAGCTCACCACCTAGCGGGAGGGCCGCTAACGAGCAGTACTTC. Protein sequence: CASSPPSGRAANEQYF. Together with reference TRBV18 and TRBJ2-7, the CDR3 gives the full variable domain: NAGVMQNPRHLVRRRGQEARLRCSPMKGHSHVYWYRQLPEEGLKFMVYLQKENIIDESGMPKERFSAEFPKEGPSILRIQQVVRGDSAAYFCASSPPSGRAANEQYFGPGTRLTVT.

CDR3 sequence: CASSDPGLAGLDTQYF. The CDR3 coding sequence is TGTGCCAGCAGTGATCCGGGACTAGCGGGATTAGATACGCAGTATTTT. The V and J genes are TRBV28 and TRBJ2-3; 13 nucleotides agree with TRBD2. V lost 5 bases, J lost 5 bases, and 7 bases stayed unmatched. This CDR3 spans 16 amino acids. Germline-derived CDR1 and CDR2 are MDHEN and SYDVKM.

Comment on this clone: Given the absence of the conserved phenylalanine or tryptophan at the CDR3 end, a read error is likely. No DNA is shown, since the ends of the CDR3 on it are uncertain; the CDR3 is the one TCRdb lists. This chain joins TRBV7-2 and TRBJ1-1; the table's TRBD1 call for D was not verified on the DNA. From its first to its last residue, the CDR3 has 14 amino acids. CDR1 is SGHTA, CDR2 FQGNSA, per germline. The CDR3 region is CASSLVGDSRNPVY.

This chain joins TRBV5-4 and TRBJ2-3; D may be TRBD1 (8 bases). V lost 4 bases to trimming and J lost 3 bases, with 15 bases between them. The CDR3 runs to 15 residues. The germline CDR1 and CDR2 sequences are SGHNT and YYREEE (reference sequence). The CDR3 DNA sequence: TGTGCCAGCAGCCGTGGACAGGGAGGGACAGATACGCAGTATTTT. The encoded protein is CASSRGQGGTDTQYF.

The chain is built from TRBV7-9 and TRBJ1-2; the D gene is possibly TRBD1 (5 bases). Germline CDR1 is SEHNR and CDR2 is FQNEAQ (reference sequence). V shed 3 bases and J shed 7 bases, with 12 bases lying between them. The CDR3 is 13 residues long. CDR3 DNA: TGTGCCAGCAGCTTCGGGGGTCCGGGTGGCTACACCTTC. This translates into CASSFGGPGGYTF.

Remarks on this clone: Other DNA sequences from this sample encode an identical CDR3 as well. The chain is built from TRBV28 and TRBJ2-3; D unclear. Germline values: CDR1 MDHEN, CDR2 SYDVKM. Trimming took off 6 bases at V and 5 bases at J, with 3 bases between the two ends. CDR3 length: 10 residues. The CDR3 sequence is CASRRDTQYF. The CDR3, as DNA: TGTGCCAGCAGGAGAGATACGCAGTATTTT.

The chain's CDR3 is CASTPAVGGEAFF. The DNA of the CDR3 is TGTGCCAGCACTCCCGCAGTCGGGGGTGAAGCTTTCTTT. The genes are TRBV27 and TRBJ1-1, with D possibly matching TRBD1 (5 bases). CDR3 size: 13 residues. CDR1 is MNHEY, CDR2 SMNVEV, per germline (reference sequence). Trimming removed 7 bases at V and 7 bases at J, with 16 bases between.

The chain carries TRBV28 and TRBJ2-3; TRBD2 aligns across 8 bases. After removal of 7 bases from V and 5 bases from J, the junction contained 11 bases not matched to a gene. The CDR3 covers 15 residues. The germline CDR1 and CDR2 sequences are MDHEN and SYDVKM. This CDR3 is CASTRGGQARDTQYF. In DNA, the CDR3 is TGTGCCAGCACCCGGGGGGGCCAGGCACGAGATACGCAGTATTTT.

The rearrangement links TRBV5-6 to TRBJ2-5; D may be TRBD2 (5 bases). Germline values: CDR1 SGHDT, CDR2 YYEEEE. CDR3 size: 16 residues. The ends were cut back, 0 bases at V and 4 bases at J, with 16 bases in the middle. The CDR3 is CASSLVGRGNGETQYF. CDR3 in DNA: TGTGCCAGCAGCTTGGTCGGTAGAGGGAACGGAGAGACCCAGTACTTC.

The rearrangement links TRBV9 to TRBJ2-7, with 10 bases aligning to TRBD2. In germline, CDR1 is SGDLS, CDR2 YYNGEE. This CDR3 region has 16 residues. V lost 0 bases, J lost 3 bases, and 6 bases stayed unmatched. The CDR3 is CASSVAPSGSGYEQYF. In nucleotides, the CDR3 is TGTGCCAGCAGCGTAGCCCCTAGCGGGAGTGGCTACGAGCAGTACTTC.

CDR3 nucleotide sequence: TGTGCCACCAGCAGAAACAGGGGAGGAACTGAAGCTTTCTTT. Its translation: CATSRNRGGTEAFF. This chain uses TRBV15 with TRBJ1-1; TRBD1 matches 7 bases. Germline CDR1 and CDR2: LNHNV and YYDKDF (reference sequence). CDR3 size: 14 residues. J gave up 5 bases and V 2 bases, and 5 bases lay outside the gene matches.

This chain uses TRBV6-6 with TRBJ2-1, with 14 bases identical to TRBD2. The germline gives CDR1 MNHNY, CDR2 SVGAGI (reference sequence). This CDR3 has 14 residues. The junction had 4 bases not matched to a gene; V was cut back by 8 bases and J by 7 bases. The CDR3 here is CASSGTSGRNEQFF. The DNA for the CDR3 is TGTGCCAGCTCCGGGACTAGCGGGAGAAATGAGCAGTTCTTC.

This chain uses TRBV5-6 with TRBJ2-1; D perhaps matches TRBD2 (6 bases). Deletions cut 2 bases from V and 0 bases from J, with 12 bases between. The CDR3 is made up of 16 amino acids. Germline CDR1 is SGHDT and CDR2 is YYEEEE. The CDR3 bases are TGTGCCAGCAGCTTTAGGACTACTAACTCCTACAATGAGCAGTTCTTC. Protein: CASSFRTTNSYNEQFF.

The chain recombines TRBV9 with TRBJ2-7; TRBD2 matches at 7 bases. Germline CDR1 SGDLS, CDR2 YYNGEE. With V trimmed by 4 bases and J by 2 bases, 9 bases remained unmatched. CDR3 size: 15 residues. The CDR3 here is CASSRRASGTYEQYF. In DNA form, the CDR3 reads TGTGCCAGCAGCCGCCGGGCTAGCGGCACCTACGAGCAGTACTTC.

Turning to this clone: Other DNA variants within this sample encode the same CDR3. The CDR3 nucleotides are TGTGCCAGCAGCTTGGGACTAGCCTTCAATGAGCAGTTCTTC. This encodes CASSLGLAFNEQFF. The rearrangement joins TRBV7-9 to TRBJ2-1, with TRBD2 matching 9 bases. The germline V gene has CDR1 SEHNR and CDR2 FQNEAQ (reference sequence). The CDR3 runs 14 residues. Trimming took 3 bases from V and 6 from J; bases not matched to a gene: 3.

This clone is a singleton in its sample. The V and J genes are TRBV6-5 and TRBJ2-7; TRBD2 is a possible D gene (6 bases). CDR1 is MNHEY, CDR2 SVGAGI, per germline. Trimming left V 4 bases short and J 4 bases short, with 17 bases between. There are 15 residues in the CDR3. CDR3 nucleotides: TGTGCCAGCAGTTCTCGAGTGGGGGGAGTATACGAGCAGTACTTC. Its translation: CASSSRVGGVYEQYF.

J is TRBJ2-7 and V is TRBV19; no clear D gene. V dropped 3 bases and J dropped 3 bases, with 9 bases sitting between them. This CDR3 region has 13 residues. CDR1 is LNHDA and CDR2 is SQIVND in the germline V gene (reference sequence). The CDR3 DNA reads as TGTGCCAGTAGTATGAGTAGAGGCTACGAGCAGTACTTC. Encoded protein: CASSMSRGYEQYF.